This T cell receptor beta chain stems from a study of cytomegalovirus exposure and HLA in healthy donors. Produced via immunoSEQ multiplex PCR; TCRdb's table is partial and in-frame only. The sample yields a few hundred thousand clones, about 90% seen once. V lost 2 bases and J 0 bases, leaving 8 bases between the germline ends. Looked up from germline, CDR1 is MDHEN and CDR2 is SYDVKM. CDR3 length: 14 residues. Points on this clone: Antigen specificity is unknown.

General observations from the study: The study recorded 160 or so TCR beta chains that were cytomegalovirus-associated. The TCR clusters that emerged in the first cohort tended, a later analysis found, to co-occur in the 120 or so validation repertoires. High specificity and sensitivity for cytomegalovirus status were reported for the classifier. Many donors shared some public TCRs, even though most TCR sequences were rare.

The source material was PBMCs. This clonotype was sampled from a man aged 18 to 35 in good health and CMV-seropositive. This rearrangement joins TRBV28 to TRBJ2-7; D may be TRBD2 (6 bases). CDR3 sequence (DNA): TGTGCCAGCAGTTTACTGGGGGGCTCCTACGAGCAGTACTTC. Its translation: CASSLLGGSYEQYF.